This TCR beta chain emerged from a study of blood T cell repertoires in COVID-19. Study background: T cells, B-cell-depleted T cells, or PBMCs supplied cDNA or gDNA.

Repertoires were generated with immunoSEQ multiplex PCR, while TCRdb's copy carries only in-frame clones and drops some. Altogether over 30,000 clones are present, less than 90% being singletons, with the ten largest covering roughly 25%. This CDR3 comprises 16 residues. Germline CDR1 reads LGHDT; CDR2 reads YNNKEL (reference sequence). V trimming: 3 bases; J trimming: 0 bases; junction bases outside the gene matches: 6. This TCR was sampled from a woman aged 80 or older with active or convalescent COVID-19. This sequence joins TRBV3-1 (or the pseudogene TRBV3-2) and TRBJ2-7; TRBD1 matches 9 bases. Specimen: peripheral blood. This CDR3 is CASSQADRGFSYEQYF. The CDR3, as DNA: TGTGCCAGCAGCCAGGCCGACAGGGGGTTCTCCTACGAGCAGTACTTC.